This T cell receptor (beta chain) was sequenced during a study of metastatic and nonmetastatic thyroid tumors. Study as a whole: A comparison of repertoires was made across blood and tumor or nodule tissue from malignant and benign thyroid patients.

This clone was observed a handful of times. Its antigen is as yet unknown. Patients were all untreated before their thyroid surgery. The germline V and J ends were trimmed by 6 bases and 7 bases, with 12 bases remaining between them. This CDR3 contains 13 residues. Germline V gene lookup returns CDR1 LNHDA and CDR2 SQIVND (reference sequence). Notes on the study in general: In blood and tumor, TCR beta diversity was reportedly significantly higher in malignant thyroid tumors than in benign nodules.

As handled by the study authors: A distant-metastasis classifier for papillary thyroid cancer was built using CDR3 differences across clinicopathological groups. TCRdb reassembled clones from the PCR reads with MiXCR. In this record, the V and J calls reflect TCRdb's handling and not the investigators' own analysis. The table includes more than 40,000 clones, around 3.1% detected once. This rearrangement joins TRBV19 to TRBJ2-2, with a possible D match to TRBD1 (6 bases). The receptor was derived from a female donor with papillary thyroid cancer or a benign thyroid nodule (not recorded which). Some clones in this sample may be carry-over from other donors' samples. The source material was blood. Here the CDR3 DNA reads TGTGCCAGTAGGTCTGGGGGCGGCGGGGAGCTGTTTTTT. Translating it yields CASRSGGGGELFF.